This T cell receptor beta chain emerged from a study of shared clonotypes between healthy human individuals. Study conclusions and caveats: Relative to their counterparts shared across all four donors, non-shared clonotypes exhibited diminished generation probabilities.

Germline values: CDR1 SQVTM, CDR2 ANQGSEA. Trimming took off 5 bases at V and 1 base at J, with 14 bases between the two ends. The CDR3 has 14 residues. Sequenced by immunoSEQ multiplex PCR; TCRdb stores in-frame clones only, minus some. The table includes 2 million to 2.5 million clones, 85% to 95% detected once. Every donor, a Caucasian adult, lived in Nashville, Tennessee. From CD4+ cells came CD45RA+ naive and CD45RA-negative memory subsets. On this clone itself: Its antigen is as yet unknown.

This sequence joins TRBV29-1 and TRBJ1-1; D remains unclear. Sequencing input: naive CD4+ T cells from PBMCs. The sample's subset: CD45RA+ positively selected. This TCR was recovered from a man in his late teens or twenties in good health. Some clones in this sample may be carry-over from other donors' samples. The CDR3 reads CSVQTRIANTEAFF. The CDR3 nucleotides read TGCAGCGTTCAGACAAGGATTGCGAACACTGAAGCTTTCTTT.